This TCR beta chain is from a study of response to subunit inactivated influenza vaccine. This CDR3 region has 15 residues. Germline CDR1 and CDR2: MNHNS and SASEGT. TCRdb analysed the RT-PCR reads with MiXCR anew, one entry per CDR3 protein. This repertoire shows about half a million distinct CDR3 sequences, around 25% found once; its top ten account for approximately 2%. This clonotype has a handful of counts. Its specificity is unknown. Findings of the study overall: That few new T cells are recruited by each seasonal influenza vaccination was the authors' suggestion.

This specimen consisted of CD4+ T cells sorted from PBMCs, obtained less than 6 days after vaccination. The receptor's source is a man between 50 and 59 years old who received an inactivated influenza vaccine. The chain joins TRBV6-1 to TRBJ2-3, with D tentatively TRBD1 or TRBD2 (7 bases each). The CDR3 is CATKQGGGLTDTQYF. In DNA form, the CDR3 reads TGTGCGACCAAACAGGGAGGGGGCTTGACAGATACGCAGTATTTT.